What follows are 10 T cell receptor beta chains derived from one specimen sequenced in a study of blood T cell repertoires in COVID-19. Only in-frame clones appear in the TCRdb table, and some are missing; sequencing was by immunoSEQ multiplex PCR. The repertoire holds fewer than 85,000 clones, with approximately 80% as singletons. The sequenced sample consisted of peripheral blood. Source of these receptors: a woman of 80 years or more with active or convalescent COVID-19.

This rearrangement joins TRBV7-8 to TRBJ1-5, with D hard to call. The ends were cut back, 1 base at V and 4 bases at J, with 5 bases in the middle. The CDR3 length is 13 residues. The V gene's germline CDR1 is SGHVS and CDR2 FQNEAQ. The CDR3, as DNA: TGTGCCAGCAGCTTAGTTCAAAATCAGCCCCAGCATTTT. Its protein is CASSLVQNQPQHF.

This sequence joins TRBV4-1 and TRBJ2-2; tentative D call: TRBD1 (6 bases). Germline CDR1 and CDR2: MGHRA and YSYEKL. The CDR3 sequence is 16 residues long. Trimming took 0 bases from V and 4 from J, leaving 12 bases between them. The CDR3 is CASSQEGGGITGELFF. DNA for the CDR3: TGCGCCAGCAGCCAAGAAGGGGGTGGGATCACCGGGGAGCTGTTTTTT.

The rearrangement links TRBV28 to TRBJ2-5; TRBD2 agrees at 9 bases. J lost 3 bases, V lost 5 bases, and 13 bases had no gene match. This CDR3 is 17 amino acids long. CDR1 is MDHEN and CDR2 is SYDVKM in the germline V gene. CDR3 amino acids: CASSEVAGGPIKETQYF. The CDR3 DNA follows: TGTGCCAGCAGTGAGGTTGCGGGGGGGCCTATAAAAGAGACCCAGTACTTC.

This rearrangement joins TRBV14 to TRBJ2-7; 9 nucleotides agree with TRBD1. Losses at the gene ends were 6 bases for V and 6 bases for J; bases not matched to a gene: 9. This CDR3 comprises 14 residues. The germline V gene encodes CDR1 SGHDN and CDR2 FVKESK. The CDR3 loop reads CASSWGQGIFEQYF. The CDR3 DNA is TGTGCCAGCAGTTGGGGACAGGGAATTTTCGAGCAGTACTTC. The variable domain in full, with the rest retrieved from reference TRBV14 and TRBJ2-7, is EAGVTQFPSHSVIEKGQTVTLRCDPISGHDNLYWYRRVMGKEIKFLLHFVKESKQDESGMPNNRFLAERTGGTYSTLKVQPAELEDSGVYFCASSWGQGIFEQYFGPGTRLTVT.

This clone has a single count. The rearrangement links TRBV30 to TRBJ1-1; D is possibly TRBD1 (5 bases). The V gene lost 7 bases and the J gene lost 0 bases, with 15 bases spanning the gap. The CDR3 totals 14 residues. Germline lookup yields CDR1 GTSNPN and CDR2 SVGIG (reference sequence). The CDR3 loop reads CASTGGMVNTEAFF. In DNA form, the CDR3 reads TGTGCCTCCACGGGGGGGATGGTGAACACTGAAGCTTTCTTT.

This clone has a single count. The rearrangement uses TRBV7-9 and TRBJ1-2, with TRBD1 matching 8 bases. The V and J ends lost 5 bases and 4 bases, in that order; junction bases with no gene match: 12. Per the germline V gene, CDR1 is SEHNR and CDR2 is FQNEAQ (reference sequence). The CDR3 has 16 residues. CDR3 in DNA: TGTGCCAGCAGCCGGACATTCACAGGACAGGGCTATGGCTACACCTTC. It specifies CASSRTFTGQGYGYTF.

This chain links TRBV6-2 or TRBV6-3 with TRBJ2-6; D gene ambiguous. The CDR3 is made up of 13 amino acids. Trimming left V 4 bases short and J 4 bases short, with 5 bases between. CDR1 is MNHEY and CDR2 is SVGEGT in the germline V gene. CDR3 coding DNA: TGTGCCAGCAGTTTGGGCGGGGCCAACGTCCTGACTTTC. Translation: CASSLGGANVLTF.

On this clone itself: At one boundary the junction diverges from the germline segment, which might be a read error. This chain connects TRBV25-1 to TRBJ2-5; D not resolved. Germline CDR1 reads MGHDK; CDR2 reads SYGVNS. This CDR3 has 12 residues. The CDR3 is CAGSRLQETQYF. CDR3 bases: TGTGCCGGCAGCAGACTGCAAGAGACCCAGTACTTC.

The chain uses TRBV2 and TRBJ2-7; 11 bases match TRBD2. Trimming took 6 bases from V and 6 from J; bases not matched to a gene: 13. Germline values: CDR1 SNHLY, CDR2 FYNNEI. CDR3 length: 16 residues. CDR3 DNA: TGTGCCAGCAGGCTTAGTACTAGCGGGAGTCCCCCCGAGCAGTACTTC. Protein product: CASRLSTSGSPPEQYF.

The V and J genes are TRBV4-3 and TRBJ1-2, with D unclear. Germline V gene data show CDR1 as LGHNA and CDR2 as YSLEER. V was cut by 0 bases and J by 5 bases, with 10 bases left in between. This CDR3 comprises 14 residues. In nucleotides, the CDR3 is TGCGCCAGCAGCCAAGATCGGGGATTGTATGGCTACACCTTC. Translating it yields CASSQDRGLYGYTF.